The 25 T cell receptor beta chains below were found in one sample sequenced in a study of cytomegalovirus exposure and HLA in healthy donors. Libraries were prepared by immunoSEQ multiplex PCR; TCRdb keeps only in-frame clonotypes and omits some of them. The data contain under 100,000 clones, 96% of them singletons. Sequenced sample: PBMCs. The receptor source for this set is a man in his late teens or twenties in good health and CMV-seronegative.

This clone is a singleton in its sample. The rearrangement links TRBV5-6 to TRBJ1-1; 9 nucleotides agree with TRBD1. Germline V gene lookup returns CDR1 SGHDT and CDR2 YYEEEE. Trimming removed 7 bases from V and 6 bases from J; junction bases left unmatched: 7. This CDR3 has 13 residues. Here the CDR3 DNA reads TGTGCCAGCCGAACCGGGACAGGGTCTGAAGCTTTCTTT. Protein sequence: CASRTGTGSEAFF.

The chain combines TRBV7-6 with TRBJ2-2; TRBD2 agrees at 10 bases. Germline trimming cut 5 bases from V and 2 bases from J; bases unmatched to any gene: 5. Per germline, CDR1 SGHVS and CDR2 FNYEAQ. This CDR3 has 16 amino acids. The CDR3 DNA reads as TGTGCCAGCAGCCCAAGGACTAGCGGAAACACCGGGGAGCTGTTTTTT. Its translation: CASSPRTSGNTGELFF.

V gene TRBV12-5 combines with J gene TRBJ1-2; 9 bases are a match to TRBD1. The ends lost 1 base at V and 5 bases at J; junction bases unmatched: 2. The CDR3 totals 14 residues. Germline-derived CDR1 and CDR2 are LGHNT and FRNRAP. In DNA, the CDR3 is TGTGCTAGTGGTTTGGGACAGGGGGTATATGGCTACACCTTC. Translating it yields CASGLGQGVYGYTF.

The V and J genes are TRBV28 and TRBJ1-1; D perhaps matches TRBD1 (6 bases). In germline, CDR1 is MDHEN, CDR2 SYDVKM. This CDR3 spans 18 amino acids. Trimming took off 2 bases at V and 3 bases at J, with 22 bases between the two ends. The CDR3, as DNA: TGTGCCAGCAGTTTAAGTTTGGGGCGGGGGGGCAGGGACACTGAAGCTTTCTTT. It encodes CASSLSLGRGGRDTEAFF.

The chain uses TRBV28 and TRBJ2-1, with a tentative D call TRBD2 (6 bases). Trimming left V 5 bases short and J 7 bases short, with 21 bases between. From germline, CDR1 is MDHEN and CDR2 SYDVKM. The length of the CDR3 is 16 residues. Written as DNA, the CDR3 is TGTGCCAGCAGTCGGCGACCTAGCGAAATCGGGAATGAGCAGTTCTTC. It specifies CASSRRPSEIGNEQFF.

Here the CDR3 DNA reads TGTGCCAGCAGCTTAGGTCAGGGATGGGGTGAAGCTTTCTTT. Translating gives CASSLGQGWGEAFF. The rearrangement joins TRBV11-3 to TRBJ1-1; D is perhaps TRBD1 (5 bases). The CDR3 totals 14 residues. V was shortened by 1 base and J by 7 bases, with 13 bases between the two germline ends. Per the germline V gene, CDR1 is SGHNT and CDR2 is YENEEA. The full variable domain, rest sourced from reference TRBV11-3 and TRBJ1-1, is EAGVVQSPRYKIIEKKQPVAFWCNPISGHNTLYWYLQNLGQGPELLIRYENEEAVDDSQLPKDRFSAERLKGVDSTLKIQPAELGDSAVYLCASSLGQGWGEAFFGQGTRLTVV.

CDR3 sequence (DNA): TGTGCCAGCACATCCAAGGACAGGGCAGATGAGCAGTTCTTC. This codes for CASTSKDRADEQFF. V and J are TRBV2 and TRBJ2-1; 8 bases map to TRBD1. Germline loops: CDR1 SNHLY, CDR2 FYNNEI. The trim removed 7 bases at V and 8 bases at J, leaving 10 bases unmatched. CDR3 length equals 14 residues.

The chain couples TRBV10-1 to TRBJ2-3, with D unresolved. V shed 4 bases and J shed 3 bases, with 8 bases lying between them. The CDR3 extends over 13 amino acids. CDR1 is WNHNN, CDR2 SYGVQD, per germline (reference sequence). CDR3 DNA sequence: TGCGCCAGCAGTGCGAGTACGACAGATACGCAGTATTTT. Translation: CASSASTTDTQYF.

J is TRBJ2-3 and V is TRBV19; 13 bases map to TRBD2. The germline V gene encodes CDR1 LNHDA and CDR2 SQIVND (reference sequence). This CDR3 has 16 residues. Germline trimming cut 5 bases from V and 4 bases from J; bases unmatched to any gene: 6. CDR3 in DNA: TGTGCCAGTAGTTCCAGGACTAGCGGGGGTGCAGATACGCAGTATTTT. It yields the protein CASSSRTSGGADTQYF. Combining the CDR3 with reference TRBV19 and TRBJ2-3 gives the whole variable domain DGGITQSPKYLFRKEGQNVTLSCEQNLNHDAMYWYRQDPGQGLRLIYYSQIVNDFQKGDIAEGYSVSREKKESFPLTVTSAQKNPTAFYLCASSSRTSGGADTQYFGPGTRLTVL.

The rearrangement links TRBV7-8 to TRBJ2-7, with D perhaps TRBD2 (5 bases). The CDR3 spans 12 residues. Trimming cost V 5 bases and J 5 bases, with 10 bases left between them. Per the germline V gene, CDR1 is SGHVS and CDR2 is FQNEAQ. CDR3 region: CASSPQRHEQYF. CDR3 in DNA: TGTGCCAGCAGCCCTCAGCGGCACGAGCAGTACTTC.

The chain uses TRBV6-1 and TRBJ2-7; 8 bases line up with TRBD2. Trimming at V came to 7 bases and at J to 0 bases, leaving 8 bases not matched to a gene. The CDR3 is 15 residues long. Germline V gene sequence: CDR1 MNHNS, CDR2 SASEGT. The CDR3 bases are TGTGCCAGCACCCCGGGGGGGGCGAACTCCTACGAGCAGTACTTC. It translates to CASTPGGANSYEQYF.

The chain couples TRBV9 to TRBJ2-5, with 7 bases that match TRBD1. Germline loops: CDR1 SGDLS, CDR2 YYNGEE. The CDR3 consists of 15 residues. The ends lost 0 bases at V and 4 bases at J; junction bases unmatched: 6. The CDR3 is CASSVGDGTAETQYF. For the CDR3, the DNA is TGTGCCAGCAGCGTAGGAGACGGGACAGCAGAGACCCAGTACTTC.

The J gene is TRBJ2-4, the V gene TRBV19, with D perhaps TRBD1 (7 bases). V gave up 11 bases and J gave up 5 bases, with 13 bases separating them. CDR3 length: 12 residues. Germline-derived CDR1 and CDR2 are LNHDA and SQIVND (reference sequence). For the CDR3, the DNA is TGTGCCGGGCGGGACAGCCAAAACATTCAGTACTTC. Protein sequence: CAGRDSQNIQYF.

The V call is TRBV30, the J call TRBJ2-3, with no clear D. Looked up from germline, CDR1 is GTSNPN and CDR2 is SVGIG (reference sequence). The CDR3 runs 10 residues. V dropped 4 bases and J dropped 5 bases, with 4 bases sitting between them. Written as DNA, the CDR3 is TGTGCCTGGACGGGAGATACGCAGTATTTT. It encodes CAWTGDTQYF.

This clone occurred once. This sequence joins TRBV9 and TRBJ2-2, with D uncertain. This CDR3 comprises 15 residues. V lost 3 bases and J 2 bases, leaving 11 bases between the germline ends. CDR1 SGDLS and CDR2 YYNGEE come from the germline V gene. CDR3 sequence: CASSAVEPNTGELFF. The CDR3 nucleotides read TGTGCCAGCAGCGCGGTGGAGCCCAACACCGGGGAGCTGTTTTTT.

The V call is TRBV19, the J call TRBJ2-3; 8 nucleotides line up with TRBD1. This CDR3 is built from 14 residues. The ends lost 4 bases at V and 1 base at J; junction bases unmatched: 1. Germline values: CDR1 LNHDA, CDR2 SQIVND (reference sequence). The CDR3: CASSNRGGTDTQYF. The DNA for the CDR3 is TGTGCCAGTAGTAACAGGGGGGGCACAGATACGCAGTATTTT.

The V call is TRBV23-1, the J call TRBJ2-2; 9 nucleotides match TRBD1. TRBV23-1 is identified as an open reading frame with a role that is uncertain. Germline trimming cut 6 bases from V and 5 bases from J; bases unmatched to any gene: 13. This CDR3 is 17 amino acids long. In nucleotides, the CDR3 is TGCGCCAGCAGAGGTACCGGTGGGACAGGGCTTACCGGGGAGCTGTTTTTT. Its protein is CASRGTGGTGLTGELFF.

The chain has TRBV30 and TRBJ2-2; the match to TRBD2 covers 11 bases. Per germline, CDR1 GTSNPN and CDR2 SVGIG (reference sequence). Germline trimming cut 2 bases from V and 4 bases from J; bases unmatched to any gene: 9. The CDR3 runs to 17 residues. The CDR3, as DNA: TGTGCCTGGAGTAGACTAGCGGGGACGGCGGGCACCGGGGAGCTGTTTTTT. Translation gives CAWSRLAGTAGTGELFF.

In DNA form, the CDR3 reads TGCGCCAGCAGCTTGGTACAGAGCTCCTACAATGAGCAGTTCTTC. Encoded protein: CASSLVQSSYNEQFF. The V gene is TRBV5-1, the J gene TRBJ2-1; D uncertain. From germline, CDR1 is SGHRS and CDR2 YFSETQ. The CDR3 consists of 15 residues. Trimming shortened V by 0 bases and J by 0 bases, and 7 bases separated the two germline ends.

The CDR3 sequence: CASSPGDGGITEAFF. Written as DNA, the CDR3 is TGCGCCAGCAGCCCCGGGGACGGGGGGATCACTGAAGCTTTCTTT. V usage is TRBV5-1 and J usage is TRBJ1-1, with D possibly TRBD1 on 5 matching bases. Germline CDR1 reads SGHRS; CDR2 reads YFSETQ. Trimming stripped 4 bases from V and 4 bases from J, with 17 bases between. CDR3 length equals 15 residues.

The J gene is TRBJ2-4, the V gene TRBV27, with D perhaps matching TRBD2 (6 bases). The V and J ends lost 8 bases and 5 bases respectively, with 16 bases between them. CDR1 MNHEY and CDR2 SMNVEV come from the germline V gene (reference sequence). CDR3 length: 14 amino acids. DNA for the CDR3: TGTGCCAGCCGCCTCGGGGGTCCCCAAAACATTCAGTACTTC. This codes for CASRLGGPQNIQYF.

V usage is TRBV5-1 and J usage is TRBJ2-5; 8 nucleotides match TRBD1. V was pared by 4 bases and J by 4 bases, with 15 bases of the junction left unmatched. This CDR3 contains 17 residues. Germline V CDR1 and CDR2: SGHRS, YFSETQ. CDR3 loop: CASSPFRGQVNLETQYF. The CDR3 DNA follows: TGCGCCAGCAGCCCCTTTAGGGGACAGGTCAACCTAGAGACCCAGTACTTC.

The chain links TRBV4-3 to TRBJ2-3, with 7 positions matching TRBD2. From germline, CDR1 is LGHNA and CDR2 YSLEER. This CDR3 has 17 amino acids. The junction had 17 bases not matched to a gene; V was cut back by 6 bases and J by 5 bases. CDR3 coding DNA: TGCGCCAGCAGTCTTTATAATCCGCTAGCGGAGCGAGATACGCAGTATTTT. Protein sequence: CASSLYNPLAERDTQYF.

This chain links TRBV11-2 with TRBJ1-1; D is perhaps TRBD1 (5 bases). The germline gives CDR1 SGHAT, CDR2 FQNNGV. V was shortened by 1 base and J by 3 bases, with 12 bases between the two germline ends. The CDR3 sequence is 15 residues long. Written as DNA, the CDR3 is TGTGCCAGCAGCTTAGGTTCTCAGGGTTACACTGAAGCTTTCTTT. Residues: CASSLGSQGYTEAFF.

The chain employs TRBV9 and TRBJ2-1; the D gene is possibly TRBD2 (5 bases). The CDR3 spans 15 residues. The germline CDR1 and CDR2 sequences are SGDLS and YYNGEE. Trimming pared 3 bases from V and 6 bases from J, leaving 16 bases between. The CDR3 DNA follows: TGTGCCAGCAGCGCACAAGCCTTAGAGGGCAATGAGCAGTTCTTC. This sequence encodes CASSAQALEGNEQFF.